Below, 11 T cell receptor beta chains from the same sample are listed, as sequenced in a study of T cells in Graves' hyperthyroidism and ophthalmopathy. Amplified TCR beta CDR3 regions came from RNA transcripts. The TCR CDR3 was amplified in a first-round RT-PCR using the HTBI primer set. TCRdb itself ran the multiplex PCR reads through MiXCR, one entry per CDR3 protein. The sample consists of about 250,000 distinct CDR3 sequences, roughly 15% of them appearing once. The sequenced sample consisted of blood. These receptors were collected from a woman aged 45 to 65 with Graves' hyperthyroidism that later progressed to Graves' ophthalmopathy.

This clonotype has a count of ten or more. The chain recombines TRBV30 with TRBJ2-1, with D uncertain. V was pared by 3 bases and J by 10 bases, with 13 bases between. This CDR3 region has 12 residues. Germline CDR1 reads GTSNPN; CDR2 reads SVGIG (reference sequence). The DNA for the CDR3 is TGTGCCTGGAGCCGTTCTGGGCGGGAGCAGTTCTTC. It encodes CAWSRSGREQFF.

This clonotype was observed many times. In DNA, the CDR3 is TGCGCCAGCAGCCCCTCAATGGGACAGGGGGAACATACGCAGTATTTT. It codes for CASSPSMGQGEHTQYF. The chain couples TRBV5-1 to TRBJ2-3; 11 bases align to TRBD1. J lost 7 bases, V lost 4 bases, and 11 bases had no gene match. CDR1 SGHRS and CDR2 YFSETQ come from the germline V gene. The CDR3 consists of 16 residues.

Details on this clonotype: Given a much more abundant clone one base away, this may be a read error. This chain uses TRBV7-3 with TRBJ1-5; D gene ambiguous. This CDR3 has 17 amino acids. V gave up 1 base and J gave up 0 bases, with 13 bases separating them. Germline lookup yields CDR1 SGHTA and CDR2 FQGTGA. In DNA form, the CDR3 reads TGTGCCAGCAGCTTAATAGCGGCCCCCGATAGCAATCAGCCCCAGCATTTT. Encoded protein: CASSLIAAPDSNQPQHF.

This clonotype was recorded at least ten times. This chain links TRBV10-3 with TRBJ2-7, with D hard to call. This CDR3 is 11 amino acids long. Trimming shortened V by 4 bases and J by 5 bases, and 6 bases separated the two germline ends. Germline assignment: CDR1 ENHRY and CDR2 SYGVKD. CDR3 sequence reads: CAISVDNEQYF. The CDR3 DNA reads TGTGCCATCAGTGTAGACAACGAGCAGTACTTC.

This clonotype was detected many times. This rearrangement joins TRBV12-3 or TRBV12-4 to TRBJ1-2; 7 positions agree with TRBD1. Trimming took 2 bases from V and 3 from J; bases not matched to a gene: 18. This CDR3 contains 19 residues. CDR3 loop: CASSLIPPSGTARYYGYTF. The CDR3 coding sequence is TGTGCCAGCAGTTTAATTCCCCCATCCGGGACAGCGAGATACTATGGCTACACCTTC.

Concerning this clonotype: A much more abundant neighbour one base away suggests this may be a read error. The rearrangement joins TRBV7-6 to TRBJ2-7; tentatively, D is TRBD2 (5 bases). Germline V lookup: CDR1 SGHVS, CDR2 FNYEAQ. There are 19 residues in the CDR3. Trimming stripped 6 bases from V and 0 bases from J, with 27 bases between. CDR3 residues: CASSLTSSLRDTHSYEQYF. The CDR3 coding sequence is TGTGCCAGCAGTTTAACTTCAAGCCTCCGGGATACACACTCCTACGAGCAGTACTTC.

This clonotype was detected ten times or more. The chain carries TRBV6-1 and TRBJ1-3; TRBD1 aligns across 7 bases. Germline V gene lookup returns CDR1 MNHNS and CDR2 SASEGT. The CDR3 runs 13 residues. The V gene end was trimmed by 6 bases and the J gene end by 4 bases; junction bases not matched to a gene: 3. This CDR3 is CASRKTGGNTIYF. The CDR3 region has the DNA TGTGCCAGCAGGAAGACAGGGGGAAACACCATATATTTT.

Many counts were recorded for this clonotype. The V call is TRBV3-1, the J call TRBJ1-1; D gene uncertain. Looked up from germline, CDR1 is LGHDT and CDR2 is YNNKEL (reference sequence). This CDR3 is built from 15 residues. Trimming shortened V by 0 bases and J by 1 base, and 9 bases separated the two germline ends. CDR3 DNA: TGTGCCAGCAGCCAAGAGTGGGGATCGAACACTGAAGCTTTCTTT. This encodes CASSQEWGSNTEAFF.

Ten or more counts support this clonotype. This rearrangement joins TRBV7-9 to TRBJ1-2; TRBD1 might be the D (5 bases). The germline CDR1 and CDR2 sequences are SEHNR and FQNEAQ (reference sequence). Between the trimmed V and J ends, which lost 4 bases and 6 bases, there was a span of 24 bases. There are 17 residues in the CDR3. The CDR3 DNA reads TGTGCCAGCAGCTCTCCCCTGGGGCAGATTGATAAGGATGGCTACACCTTC. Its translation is CASSSPLGQIDKDGYTF.

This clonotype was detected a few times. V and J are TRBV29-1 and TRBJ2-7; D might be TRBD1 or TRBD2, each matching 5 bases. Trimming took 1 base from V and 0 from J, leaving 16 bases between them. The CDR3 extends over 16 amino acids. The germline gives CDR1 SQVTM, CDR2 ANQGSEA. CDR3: CSVEGGPETSSYEQYF. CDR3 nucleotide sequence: TGCAGCGTTGAAGGGGGACCGGAAACGAGCTCCTACGAGCAGTACTTC.

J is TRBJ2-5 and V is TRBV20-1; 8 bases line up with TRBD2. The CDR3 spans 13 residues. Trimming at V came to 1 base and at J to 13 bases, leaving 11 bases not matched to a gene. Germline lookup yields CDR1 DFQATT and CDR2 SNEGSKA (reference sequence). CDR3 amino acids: CSARASTSGAPYF. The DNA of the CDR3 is TGCAGTGCTAGAGCCTCAACTAGCGGCGCCCCGTACTTC.